A single TCR beta chain is shown here with its context. What was amplified from RNA transcripts were TCR beta CDR3 regions. HTBI primers were used for first-round RT-PCR of the TCR CDR3. TCRdb re-analysed the multiplex PCR reads in MiXCR, keeping a single row per CDR3 protein. The table lists around 350,000 distinct CDR3 sequences, 15% to 18% of them singletons, with 28% in the top ten. This specimen comes from a study of T cells in Graves' hyperthyroidism and ophthalmopathy. Diagnoses were established using clinical symptoms, serum thyroxine and TRAb, thyroid ultrasound and orbital computed tomography. The sample taken for sequencing was blood. This TCR was sampled from a woman aged 18-29 years with Graves' hyperthyroidism that later progressed to Graves' ophthalmopathy.

CDR3 nucleotide sequence: TGCAGCGTTGAAACGGGGCAGGGGGCTTACGAGCAGTACTTC. It specifies CSVETGQGAYEQYF. The rearrangement joins TRBV29-1 to TRBJ2-7; the match to TRBD1 covers 8 bases. The junction had 7 bases not matched to a gene; V was cut back by 2 bases and J by 4 bases. CDR1 is SQVTM, CDR2 ANQGSEA, per germline. CDR3 length: 14 residues.